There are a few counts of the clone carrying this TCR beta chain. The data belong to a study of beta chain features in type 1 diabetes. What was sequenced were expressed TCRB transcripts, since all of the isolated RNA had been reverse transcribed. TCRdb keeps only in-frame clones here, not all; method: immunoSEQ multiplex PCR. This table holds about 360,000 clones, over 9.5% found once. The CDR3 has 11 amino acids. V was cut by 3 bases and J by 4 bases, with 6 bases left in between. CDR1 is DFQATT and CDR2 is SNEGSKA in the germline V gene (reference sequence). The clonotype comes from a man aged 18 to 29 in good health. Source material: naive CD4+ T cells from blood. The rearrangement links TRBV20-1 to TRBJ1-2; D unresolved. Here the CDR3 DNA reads TGCAGTGCTAGTGAGGTCTATGGCTACACCTTC. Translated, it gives CSASEVYGYTF.